This T cell receptor (beta chain) stems from a study of cytomegalovirus exposure and HLA in healthy donors. Whole-study findings and limits: Presence/absence analyses treated sequencing depth as roughly uniform across donors. The study put 150 to 200 TCR beta chains on its list as cytomegalovirus-associated. V- and J-gene trimming of TCR beta was linked (in a later analysis) to a missense DCLRE1C variant.

Germline V gene lookup returns CDR1 SGHTA and CDR2 FQGNSA. Unmatched junction bases numbered 2, after V lost 4 bases and J lost 3 bases. The CDR3 runs to 15 residues. PCR primers comprised 60 Vbeta and 13 Jbeta primers. Authors' processing steps: In a later analysis, 8.5 million to 14 million of tens of millions of unique beta chains occurred in at least two donors. Using immunoSEQ multiplex PCR, the repertoire was profiled, and TCRdb retains in-frame clones only, with some absent. V and J calls plus clone size are reproduced from that table; the DNA served to infer D and trimming. The repertoire consists of roughly 140,000 clones, with 85% occurring once and the leading ten covering 2% to 2.5%. On this clone itself: Its antigen remains unknown.

The chain uses TRBV7-2 and TRBJ2-1; 11 nucleotides line up with TRBD1. The receptor was derived from a woman between 18 and 29 years old in good health and CMV-seronegative. Sequenced material: PBMCs. In DNA form, the CDR3 reads TGTGCCAGCAGCTCGGACAGGGGGCGCTACAATGAGCAGTTCTTC. Its translation: CASSSDRGRYNEQFF.